One and the same sample provided the 5 T cell receptor beta chains below, sequenced in a study of blood T cells in healthy people across ages. PCR was performed a second time for about 6 to 12 cycles using a sample-barcoded 5' primer and a J-beta primer mix. TCRdb processed the 5' RACE reads anew with MiXCR; each CDR3 protein has one entry. The sample contains roughly 1,100,000 distinct CDR3 sequences, around 27% of which appear only once. This sample was shared with a second study, whose subject was T cells of mothers and their children.

Specimen: blood. These receptors all come from a girl aged 2-10 years in good health.

This chain uses TRBV13 with TRBJ2-1, with 10 positions matching TRBD1. The last part of the DNA fits TRBJ2-7 better; the J call may be wrong. The germline V gene encodes CDR1 PRHDT and CDR2 FYEKMQ (reference sequence). The CDR3 extends over 15 amino acids. CDR3 region: CASSSSGTGDHEQYF. The CDR3 DNA follows: TGTGCCAGCAGCTCTTCCGGGACAGGGGACCACGAGCAGTACTTC.

This clonotype has only a few counts. The chain joins TRBV2 to TRBJ1-2, with D maybe TRBD1 (6 bases). The ends were cut back, 9 bases at V and 8 bases at J, with 19 bases in the middle. The CDR3 has 13 amino acids. Germline CDR1 SNHLY, CDR2 FYNNEI. The CDR3 spells CARDSPVGRGYTF. The CDR3 nucleotides read TGTGCCAGGGACAGCCCCGTCGGAAGGGGCTACACCTTC.

The V and J genes are TRBV6-1 and TRBJ2-3; TRBD1 aligns across 8 bases. The CDR3 length is 18 residues. Germline-derived CDR1 and CDR2 are MNHNS and SASEGT. V was clipped by 1 base and J by 2 bases; unmatched bases: 11. CDR3 in DNA: TGTGCCAGCAGTGAAGGCAGTGCAGGGGGCCCCACCACAGATACGCAGTATTTT. Its protein is CASSEGSAGGPTTDTQYF.

The chain is built from TRBV11-2 and TRBJ1-1; a weak D match, TRBD1 (5 bases). V dropped 5 bases and J dropped 4 bases, with 17 bases sitting between them. Germline CDR1 reads SGHAT; CDR2 reads FQNNGV. CDR3 length: 15 amino acids. The CDR3 DNA reads TGTGCCAGCAGCCGGCTCGATGGTGGGGGCACTGAAGCTTTCTTT. As protein: CASSRLDGGGTEAFF.

This chain joins TRBV13 and TRBJ1-2; 8 bases are a match to TRBD1. The V gene's germline CDR1 is PRHDT and CDR2 FYEKMQ (reference sequence). CDR3 length equals 14 residues. The ends lost 3 bases at V and 5 bases at J; junction bases unmatched: 5. The DNA for the CDR3 is TGTGCCAGCAGCTTTAAGACAGGGGTTTATGGCTACACCTTC. This translates into CASSFKTGVYGYTF.